This T cell receptor (beta chain) comes out of a study of cytomegalovirus exposure and HLA in healthy donors. The study ran its PCR with 60 Vbeta and 13 Jbeta primers. The method was immunoSEQ multiplex PCR; TCRdb's version includes in-frame clones alone and lacks a portion of them. Of 200,000 to 250,000 clones listed, over 80% are singletons. The CDR3 extends over 17 amino acids. V was cut by 4 bases and J by 5 bases, with 20 bases left in between. Germline assignment: CDR1 PRHDT and CDR2 FYEKMQ (reference sequence). This clone was counted a few times. Its target is unknown. Study results and limitations: CMV antigen specificity was confirmed in vitro for a few CMV-associated chains.

The chain combines TRBV13 with TRBJ1-4; D is ambiguous. Source material: PBMCs. The receptor's source is a boy younger than 10 in good health and CMV-seronegative. Here the CDR3 DNA reads TGTGCCAGCAGCTACCGGGTGCTTAATACCCAAAATGAAAAACTGTTTTTT. This codes for CASSYRVLNTQNEKLFF.